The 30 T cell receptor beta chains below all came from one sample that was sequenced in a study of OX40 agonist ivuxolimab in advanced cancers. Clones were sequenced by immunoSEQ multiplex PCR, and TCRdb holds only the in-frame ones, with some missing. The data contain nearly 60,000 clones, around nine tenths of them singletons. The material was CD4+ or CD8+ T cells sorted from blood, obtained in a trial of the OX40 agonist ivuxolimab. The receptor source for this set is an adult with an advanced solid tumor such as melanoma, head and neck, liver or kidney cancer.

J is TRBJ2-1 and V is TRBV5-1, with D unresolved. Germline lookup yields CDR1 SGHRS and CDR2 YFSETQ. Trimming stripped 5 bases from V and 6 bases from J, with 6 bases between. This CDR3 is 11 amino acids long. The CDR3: CASRSINEQFF. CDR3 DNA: TGCGCCAGCAGGTCCATCAATGAGCAGTTCTTC.

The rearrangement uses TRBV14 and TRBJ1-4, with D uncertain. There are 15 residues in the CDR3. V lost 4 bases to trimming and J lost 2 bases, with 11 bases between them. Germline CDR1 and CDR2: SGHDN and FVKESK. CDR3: CASSPPGATNEKLFF. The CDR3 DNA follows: TGTGCCAGCAGCCCACCGGGAGCGACTAATGAAAAACTGTTTTTT.

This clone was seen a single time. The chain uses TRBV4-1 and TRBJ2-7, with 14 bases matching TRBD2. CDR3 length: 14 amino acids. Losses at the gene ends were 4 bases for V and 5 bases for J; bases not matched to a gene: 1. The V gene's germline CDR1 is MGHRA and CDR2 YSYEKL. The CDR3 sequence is CASSLTSGRDEQYF. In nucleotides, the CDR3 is TGCGCCAGCAGCCTGACTAGCGGGAGGGACGAGCAGTACTTC.

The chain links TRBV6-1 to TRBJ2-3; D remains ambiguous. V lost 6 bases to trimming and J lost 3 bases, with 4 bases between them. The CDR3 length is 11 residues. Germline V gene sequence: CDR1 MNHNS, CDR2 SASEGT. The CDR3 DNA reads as TGTGCCAGCAGAGGTACAGATACGCAGTATTTT. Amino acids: CASRGTDTQYF.

The CDR3 loop reads CAWSRVDETQYF. The CDR3 DNA follows: TGTGCCTGGAGCCGGGTGGATGAGACCCAGTACTTC. The chain links TRBV30 to TRBJ2-5; D is ambiguous. This CDR3 has 12 amino acids. Germline V gene sequence: CDR1 GTSNPN, CDR2 SVGIG (reference sequence). The V end was cut by 3 bases, the J end by 5 bases, with 10 bases between. Combining the CDR3 with reference TRBV30 and TRBJ2-5 gives the whole variable domain SQTIHQWPATLVQPVGSPLSLECTVEGTSNPNLYWYRQAAGRGLQLLFYSVGIGQISSEVPQNLSASRPQDRQFILSSKKLLLSDSGFYLCAWSRVDETQYFGPGTRLLVL.

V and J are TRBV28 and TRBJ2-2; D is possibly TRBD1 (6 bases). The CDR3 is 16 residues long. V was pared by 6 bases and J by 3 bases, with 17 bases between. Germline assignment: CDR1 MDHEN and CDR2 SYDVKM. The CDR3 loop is CASSLQGRADTGELFF. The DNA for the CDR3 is TGTGCCAGCAGCTTACAGGGCCGGGCCGACACCGGGGAGCTGTTTTTT.

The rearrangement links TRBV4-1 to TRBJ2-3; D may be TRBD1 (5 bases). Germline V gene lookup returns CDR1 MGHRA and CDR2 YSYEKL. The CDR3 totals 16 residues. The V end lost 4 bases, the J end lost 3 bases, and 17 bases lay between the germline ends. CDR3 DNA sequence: TGCGCCAGCAGCCCCACTTCAGGGTTTGGAACAGATACGCAGTATTTT. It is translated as CASSPTSGFGTDTQYF.

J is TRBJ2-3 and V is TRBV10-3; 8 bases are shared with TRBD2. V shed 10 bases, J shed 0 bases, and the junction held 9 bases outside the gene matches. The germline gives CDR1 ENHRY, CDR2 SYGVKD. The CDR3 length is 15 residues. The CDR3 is CATSRASGSTDTQYF. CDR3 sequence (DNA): TGTGCCACATCAAGGGCTAGCGGGAGCACAGATACGCAGTATTTT.

The CDR3 region is CASSQGAGETPGADTQYF. Written as DNA, the CDR3 is TGTGCCAGCAGCCAGGGGGCGGGGGAGACACCAGGCGCAGATACGCAGTATTTT. The chain carries TRBV5-4 and TRBJ2-3; D may be TRBD1 (8 bases). The length of the CDR3 is 18 residues. Germline CDR1 reads SGHNT; CDR2 reads YYREEE (reference sequence). V shed 4 bases and J shed 4 bases, with 25 bases lying between them.

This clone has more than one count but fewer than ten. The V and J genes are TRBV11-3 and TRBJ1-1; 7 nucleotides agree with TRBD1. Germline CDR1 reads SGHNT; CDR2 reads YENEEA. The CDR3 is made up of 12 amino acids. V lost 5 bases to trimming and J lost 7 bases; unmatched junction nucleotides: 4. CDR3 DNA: TGTGCCAGCAGCCAGGGACAGAATGAAGCTTTCTTT. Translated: CASSQGQNEAFF.

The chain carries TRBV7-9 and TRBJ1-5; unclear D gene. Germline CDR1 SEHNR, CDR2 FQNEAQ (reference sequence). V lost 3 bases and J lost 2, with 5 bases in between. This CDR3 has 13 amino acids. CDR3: CASSFSGNQPQHF. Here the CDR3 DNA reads TGTGCCAGCAGCTTTTCAGGCAATCAGCCCCAGCATTTT.

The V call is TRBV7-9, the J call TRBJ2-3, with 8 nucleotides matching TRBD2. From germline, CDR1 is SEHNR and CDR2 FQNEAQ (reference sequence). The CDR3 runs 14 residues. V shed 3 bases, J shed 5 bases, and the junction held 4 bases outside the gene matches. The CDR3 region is CASSLREVGDTQYF. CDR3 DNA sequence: TGTGCCAGCAGCTTGCGGGAGGTTGGAGATACGCAGTATTTT.

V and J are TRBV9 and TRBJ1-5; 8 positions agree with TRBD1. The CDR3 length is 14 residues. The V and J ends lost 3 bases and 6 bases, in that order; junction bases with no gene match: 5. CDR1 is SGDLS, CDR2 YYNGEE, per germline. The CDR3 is CASSAGQGGQPQHF. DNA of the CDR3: TGTGCCAGCAGCGCAGGACAGGGCGGTCAGCCCCAGCATTTT.

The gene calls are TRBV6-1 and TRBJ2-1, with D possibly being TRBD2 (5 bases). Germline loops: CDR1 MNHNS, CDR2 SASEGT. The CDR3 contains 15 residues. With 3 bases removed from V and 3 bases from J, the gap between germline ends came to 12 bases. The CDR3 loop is CASSEYGMDYNEQFF. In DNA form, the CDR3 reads TGTGCCAGCAGTGAGTACGGGATGGACTACAATGAGCAGTTCTTC.

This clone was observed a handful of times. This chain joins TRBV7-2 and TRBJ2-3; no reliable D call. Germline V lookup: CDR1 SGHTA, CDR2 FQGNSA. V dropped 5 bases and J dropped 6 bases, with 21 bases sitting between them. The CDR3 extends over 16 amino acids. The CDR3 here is CASSPKGFGLPDTQYF. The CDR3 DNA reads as TGTGCCAGCAGCCCCAAGGGTTTCGGGCTCCCGGATACGCAGTATTTT.

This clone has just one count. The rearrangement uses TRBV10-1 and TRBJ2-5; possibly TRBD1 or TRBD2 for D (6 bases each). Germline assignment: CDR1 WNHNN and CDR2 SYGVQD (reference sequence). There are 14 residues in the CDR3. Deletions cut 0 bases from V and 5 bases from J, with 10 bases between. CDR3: CASSESVGGETQYF. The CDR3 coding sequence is TGCGCCAGCAGTGAGTCTGTGGGGGGCGAGACCCAGTACTTC.

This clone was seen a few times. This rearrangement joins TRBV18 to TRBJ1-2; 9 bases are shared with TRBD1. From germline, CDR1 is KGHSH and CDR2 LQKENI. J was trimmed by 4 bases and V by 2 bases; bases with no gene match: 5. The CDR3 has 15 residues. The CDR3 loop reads CASSPGQGNRYGYTF. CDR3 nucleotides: TGTGCCAGCTCACCAGGACAGGGGAATCGCTATGGCTACACCTTC.

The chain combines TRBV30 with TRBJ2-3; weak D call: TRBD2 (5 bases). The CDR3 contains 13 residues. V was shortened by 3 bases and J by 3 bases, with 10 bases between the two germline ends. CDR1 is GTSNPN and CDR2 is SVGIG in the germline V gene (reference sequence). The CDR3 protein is CAWSGGATDTQYF. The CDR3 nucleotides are TGTGCCTGGAGCGGAGGTGCGACAGATACGCAGTATTTT.

CDR3 loop: CASSRGQETQYF. The CDR3 coding sequence is TGTGCCAGTAGTCGGGGCCAAGAGACCCAGTACTTC. The chain combines TRBV28 with TRBJ2-5, with D possibly TRBD2 on 5 matching bases. Deletions cut 9 bases from V and 1 base from J, with 9 bases between. The CDR3 spans 12 residues. The germline gives CDR1 MDHEN, CDR2 SYDVKM.

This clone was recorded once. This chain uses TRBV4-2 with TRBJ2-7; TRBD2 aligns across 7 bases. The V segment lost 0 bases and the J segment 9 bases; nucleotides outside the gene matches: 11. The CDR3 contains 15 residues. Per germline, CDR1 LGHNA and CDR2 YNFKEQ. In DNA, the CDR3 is TGTGCCAGCAGCCAAGATCGCCTAGCGGAGAGACCGCAGTACTTC. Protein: CASSQDRLAERPQYF.

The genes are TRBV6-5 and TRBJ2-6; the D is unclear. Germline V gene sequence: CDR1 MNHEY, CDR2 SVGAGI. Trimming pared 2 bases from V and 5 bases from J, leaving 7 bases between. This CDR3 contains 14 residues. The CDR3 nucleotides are TGTGCCAGCAGTTACCGTCTGAGGGCCAACGTCCTGACTTTC. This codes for CASSYRLRANVLTF.

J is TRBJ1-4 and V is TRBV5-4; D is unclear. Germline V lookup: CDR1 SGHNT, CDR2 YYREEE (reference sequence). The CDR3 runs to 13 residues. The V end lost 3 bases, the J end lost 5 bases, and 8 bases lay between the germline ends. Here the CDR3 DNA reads TGTGCCAGCAGCTACAGCTCGAATGAAAAACTGTTTTTT. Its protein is CASSYSSNEKLFF.

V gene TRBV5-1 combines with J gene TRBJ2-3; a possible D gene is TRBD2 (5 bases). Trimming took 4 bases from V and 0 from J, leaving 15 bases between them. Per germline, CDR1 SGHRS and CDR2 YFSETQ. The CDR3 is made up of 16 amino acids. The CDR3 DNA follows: TGCGCCAGCAGCCCCTTGGTCCGGGGTAGCACAGATACGCAGTATTTT. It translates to CASSPLVRGSTDTQYF.

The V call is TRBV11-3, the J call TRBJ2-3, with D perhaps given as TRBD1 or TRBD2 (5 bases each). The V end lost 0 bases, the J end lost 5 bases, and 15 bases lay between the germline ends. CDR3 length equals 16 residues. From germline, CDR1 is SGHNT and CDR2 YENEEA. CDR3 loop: CASSLEGELLGDTQYF. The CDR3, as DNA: TGTGCCAGCAGCTTAGAGGGGGAGCTCCTGGGAGATACGCAGTATTTT.

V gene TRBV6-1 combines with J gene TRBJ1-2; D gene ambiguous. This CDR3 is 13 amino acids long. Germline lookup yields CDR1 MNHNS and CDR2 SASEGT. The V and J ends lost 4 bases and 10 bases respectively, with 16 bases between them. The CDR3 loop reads CASSGSRGLYYTF. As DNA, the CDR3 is TGTGCCAGCAGTGGCAGTCGTGGCCTTTACTACACCTTC.

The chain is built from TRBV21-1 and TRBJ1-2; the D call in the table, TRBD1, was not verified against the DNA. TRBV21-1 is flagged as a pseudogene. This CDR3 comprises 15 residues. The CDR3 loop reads CASSTLQGFHYGYTF. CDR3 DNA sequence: TGTGCCAGCAGCACTCTACAGGGATTTCACTATGGCTACACCTTC.

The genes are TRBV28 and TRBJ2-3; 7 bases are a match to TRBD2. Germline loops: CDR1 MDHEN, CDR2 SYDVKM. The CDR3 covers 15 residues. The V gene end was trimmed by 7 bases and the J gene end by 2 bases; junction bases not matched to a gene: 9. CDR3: CASNKGGTDTDTQYF. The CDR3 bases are TGTGCCAGCAATAAGGGAGGGACCGACACAGATACGCAGTATTTT.

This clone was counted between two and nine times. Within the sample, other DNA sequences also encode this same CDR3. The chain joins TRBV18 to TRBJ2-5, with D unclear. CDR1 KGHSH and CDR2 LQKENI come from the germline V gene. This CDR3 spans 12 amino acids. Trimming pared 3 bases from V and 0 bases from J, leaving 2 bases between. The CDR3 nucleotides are TGTGCCAGCTCACCGTACCAAGAGACCCAGTACTTC. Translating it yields CASSPYQETQYF.

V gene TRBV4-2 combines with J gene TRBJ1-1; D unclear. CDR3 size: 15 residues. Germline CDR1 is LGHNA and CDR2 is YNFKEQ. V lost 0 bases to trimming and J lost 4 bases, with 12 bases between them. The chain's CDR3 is CASSQEGGSGTEAFF. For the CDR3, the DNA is TGTGCCAGCAGCCAAGAAGGCGGGAGTGGCACTGAAGCTTTCTTT.

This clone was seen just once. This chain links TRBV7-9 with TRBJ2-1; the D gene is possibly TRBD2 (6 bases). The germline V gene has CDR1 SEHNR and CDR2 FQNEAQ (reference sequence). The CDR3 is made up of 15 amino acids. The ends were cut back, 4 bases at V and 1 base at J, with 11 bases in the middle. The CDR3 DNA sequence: TGTGCCAGCAGCTACCAGCGGGCTTCCTACAATGAGCAGTTCTTC. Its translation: CASSYQRASYNEQFF. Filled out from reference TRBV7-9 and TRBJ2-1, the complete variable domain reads DTGVSQNPRHKITKRGQNVTFRCDPISEHNRLYWYRQTLGQGPEFLTYFQNEAQLEKSRLLSDRFSAERPKGSFSTLEIQRTEQGDSAMYLCASSYQRASYNEQFFGPGTRLTVL.